This T cell receptor beta chain originates from a study of blood T cell repertoires in COVID-19. Background on the study: COVID-19 samples, acute and convalescent, were from the United States, Italy and Spain. T cells, B-cell-depleted T cells, or PBMCs provided the cDNA or gDNA that served as material.

The CDR3 is 16 residues long. Germline assignment: CDR1 SGHRS and CDR2 YFSETQ. The junction had 8 bases not matched to a gene; V was cut back by 4 bases and J by 0 bases. Original processing notes: Researchers report that nucleated cell counts were estimated from reference gene primer amplification. The method was immunoSEQ multiplex PCR; TCRdb's version includes in-frame clones alone and lacks a portion of them. V, J and clone size are those of that table, while D and trimming were read from the DNA. This table has 55,000 to 80,000 clones, around three quarters appearing once. The TCR originated in a human donor in a cohort sampled during active COVID-19. Sequencing used peripheral blood. The V call is TRBV5-1, the J call TRBJ1-2; 8 bases match TRBD1. The chain's CDR3 is CASSPQGARANYGYTF. The CDR3, as DNA: TGCGCCAGCAGCCCCCAGGGGGCCCGGGCTAACTATGGCTACACCTTC.